This is a list of T cell receptor beta chains from one sample in a study of T cell clonotyping in hematopoietic cell transplantation. Here immunoSEQ multiplex PCR was the method, and the copy in TCRdb shows in-frame clones only, minus some. The sample lists under 10,000 clones, 86% occurring once. The sequences come from PBMCs, collected 180 days after allogeneic stem cell transplant. All receptors come from a human patient who had an allogeneic stem cell transplant, so the T cells may come from the graft donor. The donor label of this sample is uncertain. Some clones in this sample may be carry-over from other donors' samples. CDR3s include the opening cysteine and the closing phenylalanine or tryptophan. Each record gives: J gene, V gene, CDR3 length, clone size, D gene, CDR3 protein, CDR3 DNA. The D gene is left open where the match is weak. Clone size is given for some rows only: seen once, a few or many times, or a class if the clone is expanded.

j_call: TRBJ2-5; v_call: TRBV5-6; cdr3_length: 12; clone_size: NA; d_call: NA; cdr3_aa: CASSPVGETQYF; cdr3_nt: TGTGCCAGCAGCCCGGTAGGGGAGACCCAGTACTTC
j_call: TRBJ1-5; v_call: TRBV30; cdr3_length: 12; clone_size: NA; d_call: NA; cdr3_aa: CAWSRRDGPQHF; cdr3_nt: TGTGCCTGGAGCCGCCGGGACGGACCCCAGCATTTT
j_call: TRBJ1-5; v_call: TRBV13; cdr3_length: 14; clone_size: NA; d_call: NA; cdr3_aa: CASSRRDRSQPQHF; cdr3_nt: TGTGCCAGCAGCCGAAGAGACAGGTCACAGCCCCAGCATTTT
j_call: TRBJ1-5; v_call: TRBV9; cdr3_length: 13; clone_size: NA; d_call: NA; cdr3_aa: CASSPRPNQPQHF; cdr3_nt: TGTGCCAGCAGCCCGCGACCGAATCAGCCCCAGCATTTT
j_call: TRBJ2-3; v_call: TRBV6-5; cdr3_length: 15; clone_size: NA; d_call: TRBD2; cdr3_aa: CASSPWGGSTDTQYF; cdr3_nt: TGTGCCAGCAGTCCCTGGGGGGGGAGCACAGATACGCAGTATTTT
j_call: TRBJ1-2; v_call: TRBV28; cdr3_length: 16; clone_size: NA; d_call: TRBD1; cdr3_aa: CASSLNTGEEVYGYTF; cdr3_nt: TGTGCCAGCAGTTTGAATACAGGGGAGGAGGTCTATGGCTACACCTTC
j_call: TRBJ1-5; v_call: TRBV7-6; cdr3_length: 14; clone_size: NA; d_call: NA; cdr3_aa: CASSPSRGNQPQHF; cdr3_nt: TGTGCCAGCAGCCCGTCGAGGGGCAATCAGCCCCAGCATTTT
j_call: TRBJ1-6; v_call: TRBV15; cdr3_length: 17; clone_size: NA; d_call: NA; cdr3_aa: CATSRDQFGQGNSPLHF; cdr3_nt: TGTGCCACCAGCAGAGATCAATTTGGGCAGGGGAATTCACCCCTCCACTTT
j_call: TRBJ1-1; v_call: TRBV7-3; cdr3_length: 14; clone_size: NA; d_call: NA; cdr3_aa: CASSTRTANTEAFF; cdr3_nt: TGTGCCAGCAGCACCAGGACAGCGAACACTGAAGCTTTCTTT
j_call: TRBJ2-7; v_call: TRBV6-5; cdr3_length: 13; clone_size: NA; d_call: NA; cdr3_aa: CASRRTGSYEQYF; cdr3_nt: TGTGCCAGCAGGCGAACAGGGTCCTACGAGCAGTACTTC
j_call: TRBJ2-7; v_call: TRBV19; cdr3_length: 15; clone_size: NA; d_call: NA; cdr3_aa: CASSIAVSSVYEQYF; cdr3_nt: TGTGCCAGTAGTATTGCGGTAAGTTCGGTCTACGAGCAGTACTTC
j_call: TRBJ2-7; v_call: TRBV28; cdr3_length: 15; clone_size: NA; d_call: TRBD1; cdr3_aa: CASSPLRQGEDEQYF; cdr3_nt: TGTGCCAGCAGTCCCCTTAGACAGGGGGAGGACGAGCAGTACTTC
j_call: TRBJ1-1; v_call: TRBV19; cdr3_length: 16; clone_size: NA; d_call: TRBD1; cdr3_aa: CASNDLRTGANTEAFF; cdr3_nt: TGTGCCAGTAATGACCTTCGAACAGGGGCGAACACTGAAGCTTTCTTT
j_call: TRBJ1-6; v_call: TRBV7-2; cdr3_length: 16; clone_size: few; d_call: NA; cdr3_aa: CASSFSASRDNSPLHF; cdr3_nt: TGTGCCAGCAGCTTTAGCGCCTCCAGGGATAATTCACCCCTCCACTTT
j_call: TRBJ2-7; v_call: TRBV4-1; cdr3_length: 15; clone_size: once; d_call: NA; cdr3_aa: CASSQEKVRSYEQYF; cdr3_nt: TGCGCCAGCAGCCAAGAAAAAGTACGGTCCTACGAGCAGTACTTC
j_call: TRBJ1-5; v_call: TRBV19; cdr3_length: 15; clone_size: NA; d_call: NA; cdr3_aa: CASSMGQVLNQPQHF; cdr3_nt: TGTGCCAGTAGTATGGGCCAGGTTCTCAATCAGCCCCAGCATTTT
j_call: TRBJ1-2; v_call: TRBV7-6; cdr3_length: 20; clone_size: NA; d_call: TRBD1; cdr3_aa: CASSLNGGTSGTGTFYGYTF; cdr3_nt: TGTGCCAGCAGCTTAAACGGGGGAACTTCCGGGACAGGGACGTTCTATGGCTACACCTTC
j_call: TRBJ2-7; v_call: TRBV6-1; cdr3_length: 16; clone_size: NA; d_call: NA; cdr3_aa: CASSEAQYVSTVEQYF; cdr3_nt: TGTGCCAGCAGTGAAGCTCAGTACGTGTCTACTGTCGAGCAGTACTTC
j_call: TRBJ1-5; v_call: TRBV6-5; cdr3_length: 15; clone_size: NA; d_call: NA; cdr3_aa: CASSFTRGPNQPQHF; cdr3_nt: TGTGCCAGCAGTTTCACCCGGGGCCCCAATCAGCCCCAGCATTTT
j_call: TRBJ1-5; v_call: TRBV7-2; cdr3_length: 16; clone_size: NA; d_call: TRBD1; cdr3_aa: CASSLAQGAVNQPQHF; cdr3_nt: TGTGCCAGCAGCTTAGCACAGGGGGCGGTCAATCAGCCCCAGCATTTT